The 12 T cell receptor beta chains below were found in one sample sequenced in a study of blood T cell repertoires in COVID-19. Sequenced by immunoSEQ multiplex PCR; TCRdb stores in-frame clones only, minus some. The table shows about 38,000 clones, with about 82% occurring only once. Sequencing was performed on peripheral blood. The receptors here all came from a man in his fifties with active COVID-19.

This chain connects TRBV5-4 to TRBJ2-1; 11 bases match TRBD2. V lost 4 bases, J lost 5 bases, and 5 bases stayed unmatched. The CDR3 is made up of 15 amino acids. CDR1 and CDR2 from the germline V gene are SGHNT and YYREEE (reference sequence). The CDR3 loop reads CASSLGLADNNEQFF. CDR3 DNA sequence: TGTGCCAGCAGCCTGGGACTAGCGGATAACAATGAGCAGTTCTTC.

This rearrangement joins TRBV4-3 to TRBJ2-2; D is uncertain. Germline lookup yields CDR1 LGHNA and CDR2 YSLEER. The CDR3 runs to 13 residues. Trimming removed 3 bases from V and 3 bases from J, with 5 bases in between. The CDR3, as DNA: TGCGCCAGCAGCCAGGAGTACACCGGGGAGCTGTTTTTT. Its translation: CASSQEYTGELFF.

The chain recombines TRBV15 with TRBJ1-4, with D hard to call. The CDR3 sequence is 14 residues long. Germline V CDR1 and CDR2: LNHNV, YYDKDF (reference sequence). Trimming shortened V by 8 bases and J by 3 bases, and 13 bases separated the two germline ends. This chain's CDR3 is CATAPGDSNEKLFF. The CDR3 nucleotides are TGTGCCACCGCTCCAGGCGATTCTAATGAAAAACTGTTTTTT. The entire variable domain, with the rest obtained from reference TRBV15 and TRBJ1-4, is as follows: DAMVIQNPRYQVTQFGKPVTLSCSQTLNHNVMYWYQQKSSQAPKLLFHYYDKDFNNEADTPDNFQSRRPNTSFCFLDIRSPGLGDTAMYLCATAPGDSNEKLFFGSGTQLSVL.

The J gene is TRBJ2-5, the V gene TRBV4-3, with a possible D match to TRBD2 (6 bases). Trimming pared 3 bases from V and 3 bases from J, leaving 17 bases between. Looked up from germline, CDR1 is LGHNA and CDR2 is YSLEER. The CDR3 length is 16 residues. For the CDR3, the DNA is TGCGCCAGCAGCCACAGTGGGGCGGGCGGGGAAGAGACCCAGTACTTC. Translated, it gives CASSHSGAGGEETQYF.

This clone appeared a few times. The genes are TRBV10-3 and TRBJ1-2, with 8 positions matching TRBD1. Trimming removed 0 bases from V and 3 bases from J; junction bases left unmatched: 3. The germline gives CDR1 ENHRY, CDR2 SYGVKD. The CDR3 is 15 residues long. CDR3 protein: CAISESTQGDYGYTF. The DNA of the CDR3 is TGTGCCATCAGTGAGTCGACACAGGGGGACTATGGCTACACCTTC.

The V and J genes are TRBV7-9 and TRBJ2-7, with 11 bases identical to TRBD2. V shed 4 bases and J 0 bases; nucleotides not matched to a gene: 5. The CDR3 has 16 amino acids. Germline assignment: CDR1 SEHNR and CDR2 FQNEAQ (reference sequence). CDR3 bases: TGTGCCAGCAGCTCCCCTAGCGGGGGGAACTCCTACGAGCAGTACTTC. Its protein product is CASSSPSGGNSYEQYF.

This clone was observed once. V is TRBV2 and J is TRBJ2-2; TRBD1 agrees at 9 bases. The J segment lost 6 bases and the V segment lost 11 bases, leaving 10 bases of the junction unmatched. The germline gives CDR1 SNHLY, CDR2 FYNNEI. The CDR3 runs 14 residues. CDR3 sequence: CAGAGQGLPGELFF. CDR3 DNA: TGTGCCGGAGCGGGACAGGGATTACCCGGGGAGCTGTTTTTT.

The V and J genes are TRBV6-5 and TRBJ1-1, with D hard to call. CDR3 size: 16 residues. The ends were cut back, 2 bases at V and 5 bases at J, with 18 bases in the middle. Germline V gives CDR1 MNHEY, CDR2 SVGAGI. CDR3 residues: CASSYPNGRAQTEAFF. For the CDR3, the DNA is TGTGCCAGCAGTTACCCGAATGGGAGGGCTCAGACTGAAGCTTTCTTT.

V and J are TRBV14 and TRBJ1-2; 11 nucleotides agree with TRBD1. This CDR3 has 15 amino acids. Looked up from germline, CDR1 is SGHDN and CDR2 is FVKESK. The trim removed 4 bases at V and 3 bases at J, leaving 4 bases unmatched. Here the CDR3 DNA reads TGTGCCAGCAGCCTCGGACAGGGGGCTCACTATGGCTACACCTTC. As protein: CASSLGQGAHYGYTF.

J is TRBJ1-5 and V is TRBV28; a weak D match, TRBD1 (6 bases). V was clipped by 5 bases and J by 4 bases, with 15 bases between them. Germline-derived CDR1 and CDR2 are MDHEN and SYDVKM. The CDR3 is 15 residues long. The CDR3 DNA is TGTGCCAGCAGTCCACGGGACATCCGTAATCAGCCCCAGCATTTT. Its translation is CASSPRDIRNQPQHF.

This clone was observed a few times. The CDR3 coding sequence is TGTGCCAGCAGGCCCGCCTGGGCCGTTGTCTACGAGCAGTACTTC. Its translation: CASRPAWAVVYEQYF. The genes are TRBV28 and TRBJ2-7; no clear D gene. Per the germline V gene, CDR1 is MDHEN and CDR2 is SYDVKM. The CDR3 runs 15 residues. The V end was cut by 6 bases, the J end by 3 bases, with 18 bases between.

V gene TRBV19 combines with J gene TRBJ2-7, with 11 bases matching TRBD1. V shed 3 bases, J shed 6 bases, and the junction held 16 bases outside the gene matches. Germline V lookup: CDR1 LNHDA, CDR2 SQIVND (reference sequence). The CDR3 sequence is 18 residues long. The CDR3 is CASSIPSPPGTGGGEQYF. CDR3 bases: TGTGCCAGTAGTATCCCTTCCCCACCCGGGACAGGGGGTGGCGAGCAGTACTTC. The full variable domain, with the rest looked up from reference TRBV19 and TRBJ2-7, is DGGITQSPKYLFRKEGQNVTLSCEQNLNHDAMYWYRQDPGQGLRLIYYSQIVNDFQKGDIAEGYSVSREKKESFPLTVTSAQKNPTAFYLCASSIPSPPGTGGGEQYFGPGTRLTVT.